This T cell receptor (beta chain) was recovered during a study of T cell responses to AZD1222 COVID-19 vaccine (dated by TCRdb to the early 2020s). General notes on the study: TCR sequencing was performed for more than 230 trial participants, of whom approximately 200 were given two doses of AZD1222 and around 25 were given two doses of MenACWY control vaccine. Trial participants were enrolled by age into 18-55, 56-69 and 70-plus year subgroups, with roughly 150, 30 and 60 TCR-sequenced participants respectively. What the study reported, not specific to this receptor: Because no samples from the day 14 peak response were available, repertoires could be characterized only after the peak T cell response. The whole spike protein was spanned by vaccine-associated CD4 TCRs, and dominant responses were seen in regions 160-218 and 743-854. Participants were mostly white British and included more females than males, and it was suggested by the authors that clonal diversity may have been underestimated. Conclusions about previously exposed vaccinees were limited because only six or seven AZD1222 recipients were SARS-CoV-2 seropositive at baseline. Reportedly, almost half of the unique spike-specific TCRs recognized epitopes lying outside the regions that are mutated in the B.1.351 and B.1.1.7 variants. The 56-69-year group was small, and its depth increase did not reach significance, likely because of low power. Spike-specific TCR breadth and depth rose significantly after two AZD1222 doses compared with day 0 and with MenACWY recipients.

In the paper's terms, the time point label means: about 28 days (+/-7) after the second vaccine dose. The treatment or condition label here, explained by the study, means: meningococcal conjugate vaccine given as trial control. Vaccinee samples came from UK trials COV001 and COV002, including a single-blind randomized controlled phase 2/3 trial of AZD1222 (ChAdOx1 nCoV-19) in healthy adults. For TCRbeta chain sequencing, PBMC samples from trial participants were taken at day 0 and at day 28 after the second dose. Points on this clone: Its binding antigen is unknown. No base quality values were provided; no much bigger clone lies one nucleotide off.

The CDR3, cysteine through phenylalanine, is 14 amino acids long. Only the CDR3 part of the read is kept: 42 bases, read in frame from the first base. V is cut back by 9 bases and J by 2 bases, with 5 bases in the junction unmatched. The germline V gene (reference sequence) yields LNHDA for CDR1 and SQIVND for CDR2. The CDR3 regions of human TCRbeta chains were analyzed by immunosequencing. As for how the authors treated the data: TCRs in the repertoires were matched against a reference library of SARS-CoV-2-specific TCRs that had been generated with the MIRA antigen-specificity platform. Breadth meant the fraction of unique TCRs that were SARS-CoV-2-associated, whereas depth meant the fraction of total T cells that were SARS-CoV-2-associated. Using the MIRA data, each spike-specific TCR was mapped to the spike region that the TCR reacts to and placed in a CD4 or CD8 class. Log10-transformed breadth and depth values were compared by one-way ANOVA with Sidak's multiple comparisons tests. The table was pulled from immuneACCESS by TCRdb, which kept in-frame rearrangements only. Such tables lose some clones; where checked, under half of the loss comes from unresolved V genes, and the rest has no known cause. The DNA gave D and trimming, while V, J and clone size come from that table. For this sample the table gives around 200,000 clones, of which just under 95% were detected only once. The ten largest clones capture roughly 1% of the sample.

The rearranged segments are TRBV19 and TRBJ1-2, and 11 bases in between align with TRBD1. The sample in question was peripheral blood, obtained 28 days after the second dose of the MenACWY control vaccine. The sequence was obtained from an adult who received the MenACWY meningococcal vaccine as a control. The nucleotides read TGTGCCAGCCGGAGGACAGGGGGCAACTATGGCTACACCTTC. Translated, it reads CASRRTGGNYGYTF.